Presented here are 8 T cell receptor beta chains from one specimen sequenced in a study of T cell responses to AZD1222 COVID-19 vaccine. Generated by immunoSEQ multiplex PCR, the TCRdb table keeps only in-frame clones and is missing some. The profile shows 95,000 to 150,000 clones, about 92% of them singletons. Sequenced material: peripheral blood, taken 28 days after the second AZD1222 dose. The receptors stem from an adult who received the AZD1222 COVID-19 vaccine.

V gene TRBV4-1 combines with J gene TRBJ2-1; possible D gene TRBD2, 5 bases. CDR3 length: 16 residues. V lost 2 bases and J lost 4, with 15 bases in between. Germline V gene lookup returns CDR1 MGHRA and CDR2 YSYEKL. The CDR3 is CASSQRERSFYNEQFF. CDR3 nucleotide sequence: TGCGCCAGCAGCCAACGCGAGCGGAGTTTTTACAATGAGCAGTTCTTC.

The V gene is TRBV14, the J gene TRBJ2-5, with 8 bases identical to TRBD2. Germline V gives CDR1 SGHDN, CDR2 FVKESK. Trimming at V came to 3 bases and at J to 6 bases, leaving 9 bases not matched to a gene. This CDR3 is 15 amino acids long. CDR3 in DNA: TGTGCCAGCAGCCAGGCCGGGACTAGTTTGCAGACCCAGTACTTC. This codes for CASSQAGTSLQTQYF.

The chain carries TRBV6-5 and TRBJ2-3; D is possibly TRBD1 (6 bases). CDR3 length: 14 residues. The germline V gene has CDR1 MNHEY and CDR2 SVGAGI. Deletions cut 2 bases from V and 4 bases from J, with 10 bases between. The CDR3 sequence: CASSYGGPADTQYF. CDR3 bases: TGTGCCAGCAGTTACGGGGGCCCGGCAGATACGCAGTATTTT.

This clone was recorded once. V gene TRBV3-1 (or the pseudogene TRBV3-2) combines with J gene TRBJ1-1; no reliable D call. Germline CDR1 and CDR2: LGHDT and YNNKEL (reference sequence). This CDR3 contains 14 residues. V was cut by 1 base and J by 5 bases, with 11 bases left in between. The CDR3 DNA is TGTGCCAGCAGCCAAGTATGGGGTGGGACTGAAGCTTTCTTT. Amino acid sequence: CASSQVWGGTEAFF.

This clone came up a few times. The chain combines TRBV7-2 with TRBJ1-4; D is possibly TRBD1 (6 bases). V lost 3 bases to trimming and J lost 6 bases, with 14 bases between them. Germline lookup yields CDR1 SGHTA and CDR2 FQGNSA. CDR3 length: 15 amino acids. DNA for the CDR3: TGTGCCAGCAGCTTTGGTGGGACAAGTCATGAAAAACTGTTTTTT. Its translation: CASSFGGTSHEKLFF.

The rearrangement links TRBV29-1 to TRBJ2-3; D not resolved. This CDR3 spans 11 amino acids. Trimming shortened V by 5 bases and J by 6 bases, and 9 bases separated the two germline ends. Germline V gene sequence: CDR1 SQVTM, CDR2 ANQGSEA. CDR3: CSVFKWDTQYF. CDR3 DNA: TGCAGCGTTTTCAAGTGGGATACGCAGTATTTT.

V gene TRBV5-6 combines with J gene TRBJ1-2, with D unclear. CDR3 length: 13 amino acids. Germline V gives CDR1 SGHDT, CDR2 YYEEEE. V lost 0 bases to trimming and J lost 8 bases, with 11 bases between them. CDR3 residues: CASSLAAVSGYTF. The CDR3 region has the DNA TGTGCCAGCAGCTTGGCCGCAGTGAGCGGCTACACCTTC. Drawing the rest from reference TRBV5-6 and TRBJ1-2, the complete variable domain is DAGVTQSPTHLIKTRGQQVTLRCSPKSGHDTVSWYQQALGQGPQFIFQYYEEEERQRGNFPDRFSGHQFPNYSSELNVNALLLGDSALYLCASSLAAVSGYTFGSGTRLTVV.

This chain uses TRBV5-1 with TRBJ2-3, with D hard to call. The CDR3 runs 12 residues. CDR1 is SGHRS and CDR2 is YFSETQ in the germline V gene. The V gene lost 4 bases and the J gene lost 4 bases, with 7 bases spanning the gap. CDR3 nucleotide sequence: TGCGCCAGCAGCCCTGGTGCAGATACGCAGTATTTT. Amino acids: CASSPGADTQYF.